These T cell receptor beta chains were read from a single sample in a study of neurological immune-mediated disorders. MiXCR was run by TCRdb on the 5' RACE reads, yielding one entry per CDR3 protein. The table has tens of thousands of distinct CDR3 sequences, under 5.5% seen once. Sequencing was performed on PBMCs. Receptors were obtained from an older woman with multiple sclerosis. CDR3s include the opening cysteine and the closing phenylalanine or tryptophan. D genes are given only for firm matches. Clone size is stated in some rows and not others, as once, few, many or a class when expanded.

TRBV12-3/TRBV12-4	many	-	TRBJ1-6	TGTGCCAGCAGAATCGGCTCAAAGGGGTCACCCCTCCACTTT	CASRIGSKGSPLHF
TRBV5-1	many	-	TRBJ1-2	TGCGCCAGCAGCGGACTCCTAGATTCGGGCCCTAACTATGGCTACACCTTC	CASSGLLDSGPNYGYTF
TRBV5-5	many	-	TRBJ1-4	TGTGCCAGCAGCCTAAACCCGTTTGCACGGGAAAAACTGTTTTTT	CASSLNPFAREKLFF
TRBV29-1	-	-	TRBJ1-2	TGCAGCGTTAACGACAGTCCGACTTATGGCTACACCTTC	CSVNDSPTYGYTF
TRBV20-1	many	TRBD2	TRBJ2-1	TGCAGTGCAGACGGGACTAGCGGGTTGGTCTACAATGAGCAGTTCTTC	CSADGTSGLVYNEQFF
TRBV14	-	-	TRBJ2-2	TGTGCCAGCAGCCAAGGGAGGCCAAGCACCGGGGAGCTGTTTTTT	CASSQGRPSTGELFF
TRBV7-2	many	-	TRBJ1-2	TGTGCCAGCAGCTTAGAGAGCTACACCTTC	CASSLESYTF
TRBV5-1	many	-	TRBJ1-1	TGCGCCAGCAGCTTGGATGGGCAGGGGCGTGAAGCTTTCTTT	CASSLDGQGREAFF
TRBV12-3/TRBV12-4	-	TRBD1	TRBJ1-1	TGTGCCAGCAGTCCCTCCGGACAGGGGAACACTGAAGCTTTCTTT	CASSPSGQGNTEAFF
TRBV10-3	-	-	TRBJ2-1	TGTGCCATCAGCCCAACAGGGTCCAATGAGCAGTTCTTC	CAISPTGSNEQFF
TRBV12-3/TRBV12-4	few	TRBD2	TRBJ2-1	TGTGCCAGCAGCCACGGACTAGCGGGAGTCAATGAGCAGTTCTTC	CASSHGLAGVNEQFF
TRBV9	many	-	TRBJ1-1	TGTGCCAGCAGCGGAAATACGAACACTGAAGCTTTCTTT	CASSGNTNTEAFF
TRBV7-2	many	-	TRBJ1-6	TGTGCCAGCAGCCGCCTCGAGACCTATAATTCACCCCTCCACTTT	CASSRLETYNSPLHF
TRBV20-1	many	TRBD2	TRBJ2-7	TGCAGTGCTGGAAGCTCTCCGGGCCCCGGGAGGTACGAGCAGTACTTC	CSAGSSPGPGRYEQYF
TRBV7-2	many	-	TRBJ2-1	TGTGCCAGTCGGGGGGCTAGCTCCTACAATGAGCAGTTCTTC	CASRGASSYNEQFF
TRBV5-1	few	TRBD2	TRBJ2-7	TGCGCCAGCAGCTTGACTAGCGGGATGGGCTACGAGCAGTACTTC	CASSLTSGMGYEQYF
TRBV6-5	many	-	TRBJ1-5	TGTGCCAGCAGTTACTACCCACCAAAAACATTGGGCAATCAGCCCCAGCATTTT	CASSYYPPKTLGNQPQHF
TRBV3-1	many	TRBD2	TRBJ2-3	TGTGCCAGCAGCAACAAGATGCGGGAGAGGAGCACAGATACGCAGTATTTT	CASSNKMRERSTDTQYF
TRBV18	few	-	TRBJ2-7	TGTGCCAGCTCAGAATCCCCAGGACAGCCCTACGAGCAGTACTTC	CASSESPGQPYEQYF
TRBV20-1	many	TRBD1	TRBJ2-7	TGCAGTGCTAGAGACCCCACAGGGGGCTACGAGCAGTACTTC	CSARDPTGGYEQYF
TRBV7-2	many	-	TRBJ2-3	TGTGCCAGCAGCTTAGAGGGAGGACAAGATACGCAGTATTTT	CASSLEGGQDTQYF
TRBV7-2	many	-	TRBJ2-2	TGTGCCAGCAGCTTAGGTTCGACGGGCGGGGCCGGGGAGCTGTTTTTT	CASSLGSTGGAGELFF
TRBV14	-	-	TRBJ1-1	TGTGCCAGCAGCCAAGCCCCCCGCGGGAAGGAGACTGAAGCTTTCTTT	CASSQAPRGKETEAFF
TRBV7-9	few	-	TRBJ1-1	TGTGCCAGCAGCTCTTGGCGGGGGAGAAACACTGAAGCTTTCTTT	CASSSWRGRNTEAFF
TRBV12-3/TRBV12-4	many	-	TRBJ1-5	TGTGCCAGCAGTTCCTCCGGGGGAGATAGCAATCAGCCCCAGCATTTT	CASSSSGGDSNQPQHF
TRBV10-3	many	-	TRBJ1-1	TGTGCCATCAGGGGACCGAGGGAAGTGAACACTGAAGCTTTCTTT	CAIRGPREVNTEAFF
TRBV14	many	-	TRBJ2-1	TGTGCCAGCAGCCAAGTTAATCGTCCTGAGCAGTTCTTC	CASSQVNRPEQFF
TRBV6-5	many	-	TRBJ2-2	TGTGCCAGCAGTTACTCCGAATGGACCGGGGAGCTGTTTTTT	CASSYSEWTGELFF
TRBV28	many	TRBD1	TRBJ2-7	TGTGCCAGCAGTTCCCCAGGGGGCTTTTGGGGGCAGTACTTC	CASSSPGGFWGQYF
TRBV5-1	-	-	TRBJ2-1	TGCGCCAGCAGCTCGCCGAGTCCCTACAATGAGCAGTTCTTC	CASSSPSPYNEQFF
TRBV12-3/TRBV12-4	many	TRBD1	TRBJ1-1	TGTGCCAGCAGTTTAGGGGACAGGGCTTTCTTT	CASSLGDRAFF
TRBV9	many	TRBD1	TRBJ1-2	TGTGCCAGCAGCGTACGGAGGACAGGGGGCGAAGAGTATTCCTATGGCTACACCTTC	CASSVRRTGGEEYSYGYTF
TRBV25-1	many	-	TRBJ1-2	TGTGCCAGCAGTGAGGGCGACTATGGCTACACCTTC	CASSEGDYGYTF
TRBV12-3/TRBV12-4	many	-	TRBJ1-5	TGTGCCAGCAGCCTGGGGGGGCCGTATAGCAATCAGCCCCAGCATTTT	CASSLGGPYSNQPQHF
TRBV7-2	few	-	TRBJ2-6	TGTGCCAGCAGCTACCAGAACAGGGCCTCTGGGGCCAACGTCCTGACTTTC	CASSYQNRASGANVLTF
TRBV6-2/TRBV6-3	many	-	TRBJ1-4	TGTGCCAGCAGTTACCTGAATGAAAAACTGTTTTTT	CASSYLNEKLFF
TRBV9	many	-	TRBJ2-6	TGTGCCAGCAGCCCTAGAGGGCCTGGGGCCAACGTCCTGACTTTC	CASSPRGPGANVLTF
TRBV25-1	many	-	TRBJ1-1	TGTGCCAGCACCTGGGACGGAACGAACACTGAAGCTTTCTTT	CASTWDGTNTEAFF
TRBV27	many	-	TRBJ1-2	TGTGCCAGCAGTTCTCCGAGTACAGGGTTCTACGGCTACACCTTC	CASSSPSTGFYGYTF
TRBV7-9	many	TRBD1	TRBJ2-7	TGTGCCAGCAGCAAACAGGGGCGGTACGAGCAGTACTTC	CASSKQGRYEQYF
TRBV20-1	many	TRBD2	TRBJ2-1	TGCAGTGCTCCCCCCTCAACTAGCGGGGGACGGGGGAGTGAGCAGTTCTTC	CSAPPSTSGGRGSEQFF
TRBV5-1	many	TRBD1	TRBJ1-2	TGCGCCAGCAGCCGCACCGCGGGACAGGGCAATGGCTACACCTTC	CASSRTAGQGNGYTF
TRBV3-1	many	-	TRBJ2-1	TGTGCCAGCAGCCAAGTGGGGGGCGGTTACAATGAGCAGTTCTTC	CASSQVGGGYNEQFF
TRBV29-1	few	-	TRBJ2-3	TGCAGGGCTCTAGGAGGGCCAACTGGCGCAGATACGCAGTATTTT	CRALGGPTGADTQYF
TRBV7-2	-	-	TRBJ1-5	TGTGCCAGCAGCTCACCGTTTCAGCCCCAGCATTTT	CASSSPFQPQHF
TRBV18	-	-	TRBJ2-7	TGTGCCAGCTCACCAATCCCTGCCTACGAGCAGTACTTC	CASSPIPAYEQYF
TRBV6-5	many	-	TRBJ1-2	TGTGCCAGCAGTTCCCGGGGCTTTTATGGCTACACCTTC	CASSSRGFYGYTF
TRBV11-1	many	-	TRBJ2-1	TGTGCCAGCAGCTTTTTTGGGGAGCAGTTCTTC	CASSFFGEQFF
TRBV5-1	many	TRBD1	TRBJ1-1	TGCGCCAGCAGCTTGGAATGGGACAAGACAGGGACTGAAGCTTTCTTT	CASSLEWDKTGTEAFF
TRBV5-1	few	TRBD1	TRBJ2-7	TGCGCCAGCAGCCGCCCGGGACAGGGACCTTACGAGCAGTACTTC	CASSRPGQGPYEQYF